One sample yielded the 28 T cell receptor beta chains listed below, sequenced in a study of Ad26.COV2.S vaccination and SARS-CoV-2 variants. The method was immunoSEQ multiplex PCR; TCRdb's version includes in-frame clones alone and lacks a portion of them. The sample carries roughly 700,000 clones, around 92% recorded once. Sample treatment: roughly 18 received Ad26.COV2.S at low or high dose, single or two shots; a few received placebo; per-sample allocation not given. Repertoires come from day 63 after the first vaccine or placebo injection. Sequenced material: peripheral blood, taken in a trial of Ad26.COV2.S vaccine versus placebo. Receptors originate from a person between 18 and 59 years old who received the Ad26.COV2.S COVID-19 vaccine or a placebo.

The genes are TRBV7-8 and TRBJ2-3; no clear D gene. Per germline, CDR1 SGHVS and CDR2 FQNEAQ. Trimming left V 5 bases short and J 0 bases short, with 15 bases between. This CDR3 has 16 amino acids. CDR3 region: CASSQRSGYSTDTQYF. The CDR3 bases are TGTGCCAGCAGCCAACGGTCAGGATATAGCACAGATACGCAGTATTTT. Supplemented by reference TRBV7-8 and TRBJ2-3, the full variable domain reads GAGVSQSPRYKVAKRGQDVALRCDPISGHVSLFWYQQALGQGPEFLTYFQNEAQLDKSGLPSDRFFAERPEGSVSTLKIQRTQQEDSAVYLCASSQRSGYSTDTQYFGPGTRLTVL.

The CDR3 spells CASSPTVSAQYF. CDR3 sequence (DNA): TGTGCCAGCAGCCCGACTGTATCGGCCCAGTACTTC. The chain joins TRBV7-9 to TRBJ2-5; D ambiguous. The CDR3 extends over 12 amino acids. Germline V CDR1 and CDR2: SEHNR, FQNEAQ (reference sequence). V lost 5 bases and J 9 bases, leaving 13 bases between the germline ends.

The chain joins TRBV12-5 to TRBJ1-5, with TRBD1 matching 8 bases. The V segment lost 2 bases and the J segment 7 bases; nucleotides outside the gene matches: 13. Germline values: CDR1 LGHNT, CDR2 FRNRAP. The CDR3 sequence is 17 residues long. This CDR3 is CASGLTLRDRMQQPQHF. The CDR3 coding sequence is TGTGCTAGTGGTTTGACCCTCCGGGACAGGATGCAACAGCCCCAGCATTTT. The full variable domain, rest sourced from reference TRBV12-5 and TRBJ1-5, is DARVTQTPRHKVTEMGQEVTMRCQPILGHNTVFWYRQTMMQGLELLAYFRNRAPLDDSGMPKDRFSAEMPDATLATLKIQPSEPRDSAVYFCASGLTLRDRMQQPQHFGDGTRLSIL.

A remark on this clone: The same CDR3 also results from other DNA sequences found in this sample. V gene TRBV12-3 or TRBV12-4 combines with J gene TRBJ2-3; tentatively, D is TRBD2 (6 bases). V was cut by 3 bases and J by 4 bases, with 8 bases left in between. There are 13 residues in the CDR3. The CDR3 loop is CASSFGGADTQYF. CDR3 nucleotides: TGTGCCAGCAGTTTCGGGGGTGCAGATACGCAGTATTTT.

The J gene is TRBJ2-3, the V gene TRBV6-1; a weak D match, TRBD2 (7 bases). Germline CDR1 is MNHNS and CDR2 is SASEGT. CDR3 length equals 16 residues. The V end was cut by 2 bases, the J end by 2 bases, with 14 bases between. The DNA for the CDR3 is TGTGCCAGCAGTGAAAGGGGGGGACTTATCACAGATACGCAGTATTTT. As protein: CASSERGGLITDTQYF.

V gene TRBV5-1 combines with J gene TRBJ2-7; D call uncertain. This CDR3 is built from 13 residues. Between the trimmed V and J ends, which lost 4 bases and 2 bases, there was a span of 10 bases. Germline lookup yields CDR1 SGHRS and CDR2 YFSETQ. The CDR3 DNA follows: TGCGCCAGCAGCCTTTCAGCGACCTACGAGCAGTACTTC. Translated: CASSLSATYEQYF.

This clone was detected only a few times. The chain uses TRBV5-1 and TRBJ2-5; TRBD2 matches at 11 bases. This CDR3 has 17 amino acids. Germline values: CDR1 SGHRS, CDR2 YFSETQ. V trimming: 6 bases; J trimming: 4 bases; junction bases outside the gene matches: 14. The CDR3 coding sequence is TGCGCCAGCACCCTGAAAATAGCGGGGGGGCTGTTAGAGACCCAGTACTTC. Protein product: CASTLKIAGGLLETQYF.

CDR3 bases: TGTGCCAGCAGCCCTCTGCTCGCGGGGGAGCAGTTCTTC. This sequence encodes CASSPLLAGEQFF. The genes are TRBV7-2 and TRBJ2-1; tentatively, D is TRBD2 (6 bases). The CDR3 length is 13 residues. Germline V gene sequence: CDR1 SGHTA, CDR2 FQGNSA. V was trimmed by 5 bases and J by 10 bases, leaving 15 bases between them.

The chain combines TRBV7-2 with TRBJ2-7; tentative D call: TRBD2 (6 bases). Germline V CDR1 and CDR2: SGHTA, FQGNSA. The CDR3 is 13 amino acids. Trimming removed 3 bases at V and 4 bases at J, with 10 bases between. CDR3 sequence: CASSLSRGYEQYF. The CDR3 nucleotides are TGTGCCAGCAGCTTGAGCCGGGGGTACGAGCAGTACTTC.

The chain recombines TRBV24-1 with TRBJ2-1, with 9 bases identical to TRBD1. The J segment lost 6 bases and the V segment lost 5 bases, leaving 1 base of the junction unmatched. The CDR3 runs 13 residues. Germline CDR1 KGHDR, CDR2 SFDVKD. Here the CDR3 DNA reads TGTGCCACCAGTGGGGACAGGGTCAATGAGCAGTTCTTC. Its translation: CATSGDRVNEQFF.

V is TRBV29-1 and J is TRBJ2-4; 8 bases match TRBD2. The CDR3 has 13 residues. CDR1 is SQVTM and CDR2 is ANQGSEA in the germline V gene. Germline trimming cut 5 bases from V and 8 bases from J; bases unmatched to any gene: 8. CDR3 sequence reads: CSVQSGRGDIQYF. As DNA, the CDR3 is TGCAGCGTTCAGAGCGGGAGAGGAGACATTCAGTACTTC.

The V gene is TRBV6-2 or TRBV6-3, the J gene TRBJ1-1, with a possible D match to TRBD1 (5 bases). The CDR3 length is 17 residues. V was clipped by 6 bases and J by 1 base, with 21 bases between them. Germline V lookup: CDR1 MNHEY, CDR2 SVGEGT. CDR3 region: CASSPWKGPLKNTEAFF. In DNA, the CDR3 is TGTGCCAGCAGCCCCTGGAAGGGGCCGCTTAAGAACACTGAAGCTTTCTTT.

The chain joins TRBV4-3 to TRBJ2-3; 7 bases are a match to TRBD2. V gave up 1 base and J gave up 0 bases; unmatched junction bases: 13. The CDR3 is made up of 19 amino acids. In germline, CDR1 is LGHNA, CDR2 YSLEER. The CDR3, as DNA: TGCGCCAGCAGCCAAGGAGAACCGGGACTACCTATTAGCACAGATACGCAGTATTTT. This gives the protein CASSQGEPGLPISTDTQYF.

The chain employs TRBV5-1 and TRBJ2-7; the match to TRBD1 covers 7 bases. CDR3 length: 14 amino acids. The germline V gene has CDR1 SGHRS and CDR2 YFSETQ. V lost 2 bases to trimming and J lost 5 bases; unmatched junction nucleotides: 7. The chain's CDR3 is CASSFGQAAHEQYF. The CDR3 coding sequence is TGCGCCAGCAGCTTCGGACAGGCAGCCCACGAGCAGTACTTC.

The V call is TRBV18, the J call TRBJ1-2; 8 bases line up with TRBD1. This CDR3 has 15 amino acids. V shed 5 bases and J 3 bases; nucleotides not matched to a gene: 8. CDR1 KGHSH and CDR2 LQKENI come from the germline V gene. CDR3 sequence (DNA): TGTGCCAGCTCAGACGACAGGGGAGGCGACTATGGCTACACCTTC. Translating it yields CASSDDRGGDYGYTF.

Here the CDR3 reads CASSLNPGTGELFF. For the CDR3, the DNA is TGTGCCAGCAGCTTAAATCCGGGAACCGGGGAGCTGTTTTTT. The rearrangement uses TRBV7-3 and TRBJ2-2; D is perhaps TRBD2 (5 bases). The CDR3 is 14 residues long. The V end lost 1 base, the J end lost 5 bases, and 8 bases lay between the germline ends. Looked up from germline, CDR1 is SGHTA and CDR2 is FQGTGA.

The V gene is TRBV27, the J gene TRBJ1-4, with unresolved D. The CDR3 has 13 amino acids. Trimming removed 4 bases at V and 4 bases at J, with 7 bases between. In germline, CDR1 is MNHEY, CDR2 SMNVEV (reference sequence). In DNA form, the CDR3 reads TGTGCCAGCAGTTCCTGGGGTAATGAAAAACTGTTTTTT. The encoded protein is CASSSWGNEKLFF.

In this sample, this clone turned up once. The chain combines TRBV5-6 with TRBJ1-1; no firm D call. Germline V gene lookup returns CDR1 SGHDT and CDR2 YYEEEE. This CDR3 has 13 amino acids. V was pared by 6 bases and J by 0 bases, with 9 bases between. The CDR3 DNA follows: TGTGCCAGCAACTCAGAGATGAACACTGAAGCTTTCTTT. Residues: CASNSEMNTEAFF.

This chain uses TRBV9 with TRBJ2-1; 9 nucleotides match TRBD1. CDR3 length: 16 amino acids. V shed 3 bases and J 4 bases; nucleotides not matched to a gene: 8. Per germline, CDR1 SGDLS and CDR2 YYNGEE. CDR3 in DNA: TGTGCCAGCAGCGAGAGGGGACAGGGTTATTACAATGAGCAGTTCTTC. It yields the protein CASSERGQGYYNEQFF.

The chain combines TRBV5-1 with TRBJ2-5; TRBD1 matches at 11 bases. CDR3 size: 16 residues. Germline CDR1 SGHRS, CDR2 YFSETQ. Trimming at V came to 3 bases and at J to 2 bases, leaving 6 bases not matched to a gene. The CDR3 nucleotides read TGCGCCAGCAGCTCCTGGGACAGGGGGGAGCAAGAGACCCAGTACTTC. This sequence encodes CASSSWDRGEQETQYF.

This clone was seen just once. V and J are TRBV10-3 and TRBJ2-5; 7 bases map to TRBD1. With V trimmed by 4 bases and J by 3 bases, 5 bases remained unmatched. CDR1 is ENHRY, CDR2 SYGVKD, per germline. The CDR3 covers 14 residues. For the CDR3, the DNA is TGTGCCATCAGTGGGCACCAGGGGGAAGAGACCCAGTACTTC. This codes for CAISGHQGEETQYF.

This clone turned up a few times. The chain couples TRBV15 to TRBJ1-3, with D possibly being TRBD1 (6 bases). The CDR3 loop spans 15 amino acids. Germline CDR1 is LNHNV and CDR2 is YYDKDF (reference sequence). Trimming removed 1 base from V and 4 bases from J, with 11 bases in between. CDR3 nucleotides: TGTGCCACCAGCAGAGCCTACGGGACAGGAAACACCATATATTTT. This codes for CATSRAYGTGNTIYF.

The chain employs TRBV19 and TRBJ2-1; D may be TRBD2 (5 bases). Trimming left V 5 bases short and J 0 bases short, with 11 bases between. CDR1 is LNHDA and CDR2 is SQIVND in the germline V gene (reference sequence). This CDR3 spans 15 amino acids. The DNA for the CDR3 is TGTGCCAGTAGTCGGGAAGAGAGCTCCTACAATGAGCAGTTCTTC. Residues: CASSREESSYNEQFF.

The gene calls are TRBV7-2 and TRBJ2-3; D not resolved. Trimming left V 1 base short and J 0 bases short, with 5 bases between. The CDR3 loop spans 14 amino acids. CDR1 and CDR2 (germline): SGHTA, FQGNSA. The CDR3 DNA reads TGTGCCAGCAGCTTAGAAGCGAGCACAGATACGCAGTATTTT. Amino acids: CASSLEASTDTQYF.

This clone was recorded only once. The chain uses TRBV29-1 and TRBJ1-1; D remains ambiguous. V was pared by 5 bases and J by 3 bases, with 7 bases between. The CDR3 is 11 residues long. Germline-derived CDR1 and CDR2 are SQVTM and ANQGSEA. CDR3 amino acids: CSVSEYTEAFF. In DNA form, the CDR3 reads TGCAGCGTTAGTGAGTACACTGAAGCTTTCTTT.

This clone was counted only a few times. This chain joins TRBV7-8 and TRBJ2-1, with 8 positions matching TRBD2. This CDR3 region has 17 residues. V shed 0 bases and J 7 bases; nucleotides not matched to a gene: 11. Germline-derived CDR1 and CDR2 are SGHVS and FQNEAQ. CDR3 sequence: CASSLARVAGRQNEQFF. In nucleotides, the CDR3 is TGTGCCAGCAGCTTAGCGAGGGTAGCGGGGCGCCAAAATGAGCAGTTCTTC.

This rearrangement joins TRBV29-1 to TRBJ1-1; unclear D gene. This CDR3 has 10 amino acids. Trimming took 4 bases from V and 8 from J, leaving 8 bases between them. Germline V lookup: CDR1 SQVTM, CDR2 ANQGSEA. CDR3 in DNA: TGCAGCGTTGTTGAGGGCGAAGCTTTCTTT. This translates into CSVVEGEAFF.

This clone has just a few counts. This sample also contains other DNA sequences that code for the same CDR3. The chain recombines TRBV30 with TRBJ2-3; no firm D call. Trimming shortened V by 3 bases and J by 3 bases, and 4 bases separated the two germline ends. Per the germline V gene, CDR1 is GTSNPN and CDR2 is SVGIG (reference sequence). There are 11 residues in the CDR3. CDR3 residues: CAWSPTDTQYF. As DNA, the CDR3 is TGTGCCTGGAGCCCGACAGATACGCAGTATTTT.